Each of the 9 T cell receptor beta chains below was sequenced from the same sample in a study of OX40 agonist ivuxolimab in advanced cancers. Clones were read by immunoSEQ multiplex PCR, and TCRdb kept only the in-frame ones, dropping some. The sample has 50,000 to 65,000 clones; 80% to 90% are singletons. The sequenced sample was CD4+ or CD8+ T cells sorted from blood, obtained in a trial of the OX40 agonist ivuxolimab. The receptors derive from an adult with an advanced solid tumor such as melanoma, head and neck, liver or kidney cancer.

The V and J genes are TRBV5-1 and TRBJ2-2; D might be TRBD1 (6 bases). Trimming pared 4 bases from V and 6 bases from J, leaving 13 bases between. CDR3 size: 14 residues. Germline V gene sequence: CDR1 SGHRS, CDR2 YFSETQ. CDR3 in amino acids: CASSPDRLPGELFF. CDR3 nucleotides: TGCGCCAGCAGCCCAGACAGGCTCCCCGGGGAGCTGTTTTTT.

The chain joins TRBV4-1 to TRBJ1-4; 7 nucleotides agree with TRBD1. The CDR3 loop spans 15 amino acids. The ends lost 4 bases at V and 4 bases at J; junction bases unmatched: 6. The germline V gene encodes CDR1 MGHRA and CDR2 YSYEKL. CDR3 nucleotides: TGCGCCAGCAGCCCCGCGCAGGGGGGTAATGAAAAACTGTTTTTT. Its translation is CASSPAQGGNEKLFF.

V gene TRBV7-6 combines with J gene TRBJ2-7, with 8 bases fitting TRBD1. This CDR3 is 13 amino acids long. V shed 5 bases, J shed 6 bases, and the junction held 6 bases outside the gene matches. Germline lookup yields CDR1 SGHVS and CDR2 FNYEAQ. In nucleotides, the CDR3 is TGTGCCAGCAGCAAGGACAGGGTAGGCGAGCAGTACTTC. Its translation: CASSKDRVGEQYF.

This clone was seen at least ten times. The chain is built from TRBV28 and TRBJ2-7, with a possible D match to TRBD2 (6 bases). The germline V gene encodes CDR1 MDHEN and CDR2 SYDVKM. Trimming took 4 bases from V and 1 from J, leaving 11 bases between them. The CDR3 runs to 14 residues. The CDR3, as DNA: TGTGCCAGCAGTTACTTCGGGAGTTCCTACGAGCAGTACTTC. Amino acids: CASSYFGSSYEQYF.

The chain links TRBV28 to TRBJ2-7; D gene uncertain. The germline V and J ends were trimmed by 3 bases and 3 bases, with 12 bases remaining between them. CDR3 length: 14 amino acids. The germline V gene encodes CDR1 MDHEN and CDR2 SYDVKM. DNA of the CDR3: TGTGCCAGCAGTTTTTTCGATCAGGTCTACGAGCAGTACTTC. The encoded protein is CASSFFDQVYEQYF.

This clone was observed a single time. The chain employs TRBV27 and TRBJ1-6; D unresolved. This CDR3 is 13 amino acids long. CDR1 is MNHEY, CDR2 SMNVEV, per germline (reference sequence). V dropped 4 bases and J dropped 5 bases, with 6 bases sitting between them. The CDR3 DNA reads TGTGCCAGCAGTTGGAATAATAATTCACCCCTCCACTTT. Protein: CASSWNNNSPLHF.

The chain couples TRBV2 to TRBJ1-6; TRBD1 might be the D (6 bases). Germline CDR1 reads SNHLY; CDR2 reads FYNNEI. The CDR3 sequence is 16 residues long. V lost 2 bases and J 8 bases, leaving 16 bases between the germline ends. CDR3 bases: TGTGCCAGCAGTGAAACAGGGACGGGAATCCATTCACCCCTCCACTTT. Translated, it gives CASSETGTGIHSPLHF.

Concerning this clone: An end of the junction differs from the germline gene, which may be a read error. The J gene is TRBJ1-1, the V gene TRBV7-9; D gene unclear. Looked up from germline, CDR1 is SEHNR and CDR2 is FQNEAQ (reference sequence). The CDR3 has 15 amino acids. The CDR3 loop is CASSIAGHTLTEAFF. The DNA for the CDR3 is TGTGCCAGCAGCATAGCCGGCCACACCTTGACTGAAGCTTTCTTT.

V and J are TRBV27 and TRBJ2-7; D is ambiguous. Germline CDR1 and CDR2: MNHEY and SMNVEV (reference sequence). The V gene lost 3 bases and the J gene lost 5 bases, with 11 bases spanning the gap. This CDR3 contains 13 residues. The CDR3 loop is CASSFANLNEQYF. The CDR3 region has the DNA TGTGCCAGCAGTTTTGCCAATCTCAACGAGCAGTACTTC.